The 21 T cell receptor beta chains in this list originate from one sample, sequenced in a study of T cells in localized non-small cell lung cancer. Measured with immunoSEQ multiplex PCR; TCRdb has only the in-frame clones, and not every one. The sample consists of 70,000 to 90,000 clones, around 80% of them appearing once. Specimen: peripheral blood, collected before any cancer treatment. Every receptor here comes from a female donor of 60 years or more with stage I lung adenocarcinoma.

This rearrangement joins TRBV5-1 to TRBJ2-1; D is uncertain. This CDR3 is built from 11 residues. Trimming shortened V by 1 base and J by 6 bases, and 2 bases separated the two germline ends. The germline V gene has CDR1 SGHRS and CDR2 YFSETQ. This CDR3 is CASSLSNEQFF. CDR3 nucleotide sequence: TGCGCCAGCAGCTTGAGCAATGAGCAGTTCTTC.

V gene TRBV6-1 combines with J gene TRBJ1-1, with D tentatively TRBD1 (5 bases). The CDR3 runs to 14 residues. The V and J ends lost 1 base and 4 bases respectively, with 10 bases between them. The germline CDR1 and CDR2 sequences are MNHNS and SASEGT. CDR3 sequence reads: CASSEGGGFTEAFF. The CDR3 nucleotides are TGTGCCAGCAGTGAAGGGGGGGGGTTCACTGAAGCTTTCTTT.

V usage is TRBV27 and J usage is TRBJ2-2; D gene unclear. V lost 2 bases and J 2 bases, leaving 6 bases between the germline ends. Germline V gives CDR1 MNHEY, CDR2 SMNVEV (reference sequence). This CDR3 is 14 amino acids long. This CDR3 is CASSLGLNTGELFF. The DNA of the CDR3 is TGTGCCAGCAGTTTAGGGCTCAACACCGGGGAGCTGTTTTTT.

The CDR3 DNA sequence: TGTGCCACCAGCGAAAGGACAGGGGGCACCGGGGAGCTGTTTTTT. Its protein is CATSERTGGTGELFF. The V and J genes are TRBV15 and TRBJ2-2, with 10 nucleotides matching TRBD1. CDR1 LNHNV and CDR2 YYDKDF come from the germline V gene (reference sequence). The CDR3 is 15 residues long. Unmatched junction bases numbered 4, after V lost 5 bases and J lost 4 bases. Together with reference TRBV15 and TRBJ2-2, the CDR3 gives the full variable domain: DAMVIQNPRYQVTQFGKPVTLSCSQTLNHNVMYWYQQKSSQAPKLLFHYYDKDFNNEADTPDNFQSRRPNTSFCFLDIRSPGLGDTAMYLCATSERTGGTGELFFGEGSRLTVL.

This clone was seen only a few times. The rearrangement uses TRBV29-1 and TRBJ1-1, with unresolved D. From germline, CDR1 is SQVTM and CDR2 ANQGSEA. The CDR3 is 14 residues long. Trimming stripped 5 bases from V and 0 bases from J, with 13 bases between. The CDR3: CSVPTGTMNTEAFF. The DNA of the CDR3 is TGCAGCGTTCCTACGGGAACCATGAACACTGAAGCTTTCTTT.

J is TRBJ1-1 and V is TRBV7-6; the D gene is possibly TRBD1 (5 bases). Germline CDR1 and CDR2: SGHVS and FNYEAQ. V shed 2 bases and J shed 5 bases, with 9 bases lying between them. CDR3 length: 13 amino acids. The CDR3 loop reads CASSLSQGTEAFF. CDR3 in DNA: TGTGCCAGCAGCTTATCGCAGGGTACTGAAGCTTTCTTT.

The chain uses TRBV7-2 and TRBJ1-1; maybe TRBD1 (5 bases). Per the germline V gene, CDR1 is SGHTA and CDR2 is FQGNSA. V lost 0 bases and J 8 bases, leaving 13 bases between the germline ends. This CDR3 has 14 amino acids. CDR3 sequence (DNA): TGTGCCAGCAGCTTAGCGCTGGGGGTGGGGGAAGCTTTCTTT. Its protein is CASSLALGVGEAFF.

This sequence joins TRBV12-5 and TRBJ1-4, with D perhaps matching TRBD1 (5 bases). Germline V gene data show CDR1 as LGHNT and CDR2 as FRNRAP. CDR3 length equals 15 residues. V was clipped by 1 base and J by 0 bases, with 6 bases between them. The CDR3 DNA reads TGTGCTAGTGGTTTGGCGACAGCAACTAATGAAAAACTGTTTTTT. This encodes CASGLATATNEKLFF.

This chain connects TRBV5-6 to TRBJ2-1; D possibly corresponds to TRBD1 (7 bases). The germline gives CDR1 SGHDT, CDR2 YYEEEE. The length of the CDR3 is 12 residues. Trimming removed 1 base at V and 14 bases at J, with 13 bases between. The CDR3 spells CASSLQGEVEFF. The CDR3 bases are TGTGCCAGCAGCTTGCAGGGGGAGGTTGAGTTCTTC.

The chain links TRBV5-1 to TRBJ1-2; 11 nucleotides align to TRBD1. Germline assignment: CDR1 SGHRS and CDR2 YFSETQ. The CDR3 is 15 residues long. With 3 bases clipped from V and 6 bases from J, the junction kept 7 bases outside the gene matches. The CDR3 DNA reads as TGCGCCAGCAGCTGGACAGGGGGCAGTATGGATGGCTACACCTTC. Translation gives CASSWTGGSMDGYTF.

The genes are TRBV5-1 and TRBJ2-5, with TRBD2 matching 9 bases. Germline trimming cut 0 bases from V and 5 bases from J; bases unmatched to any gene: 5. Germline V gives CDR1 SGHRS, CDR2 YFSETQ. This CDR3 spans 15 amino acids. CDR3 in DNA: TGCGCCAGCAGCTTGGAAGCGGGGGGCGGCGAGACCCAGTACTTC. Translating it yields CASSLEAGGGETQYF. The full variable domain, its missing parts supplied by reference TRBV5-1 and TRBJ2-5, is KAGVTQTPRYLIKTRGQQVTLSCSPISGHRSVSWYQQTPGQGLQFLFEYFSETQRNKGNFPGRFSGRQFSNSRSEMNVSTLELGDSALYLCASSLEAGGGETQYFGPGTRLLVL.

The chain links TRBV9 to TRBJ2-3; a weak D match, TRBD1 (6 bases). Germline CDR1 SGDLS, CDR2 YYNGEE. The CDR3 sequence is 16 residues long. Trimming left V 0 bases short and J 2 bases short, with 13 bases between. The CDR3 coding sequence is TGTGCCAGCAGCGTAGCTACAGGGACCTACACAGATACGCAGTATTTT. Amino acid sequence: CASSVATGTYTDTQYF.

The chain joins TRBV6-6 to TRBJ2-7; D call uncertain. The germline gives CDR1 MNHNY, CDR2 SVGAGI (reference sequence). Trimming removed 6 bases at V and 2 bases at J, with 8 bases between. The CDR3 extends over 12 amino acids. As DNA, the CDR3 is TGTGCCAGCAGCGGGCTCACCTACGAGCAGTACTTC. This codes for CASSGLTYEQYF.

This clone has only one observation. The CDR3 sequence is CASMGGDGNTIYF. The CDR3 region has the DNA TGTGCCAGCATGGGGGGCGACGGAAACACCATATATTTT. The V and J genes are TRBV7-6 and TRBJ1-3; weak D call: TRBD1 (6 bases). There are 13 residues in the CDR3. Trimming removed 7 bases at V and 4 bases at J, with 11 bases between. CDR1 SGHVS and CDR2 FNYEAQ come from the germline V gene.

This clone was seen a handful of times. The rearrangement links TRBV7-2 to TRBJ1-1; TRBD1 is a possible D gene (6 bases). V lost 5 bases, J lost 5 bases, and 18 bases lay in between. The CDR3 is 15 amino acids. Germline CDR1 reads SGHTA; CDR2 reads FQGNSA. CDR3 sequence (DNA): TGTGCCAGCAGCCTCACGAATAGGGGGATTACTGAAGCTTTCTTT. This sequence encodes CASSLTNRGITEAFF.

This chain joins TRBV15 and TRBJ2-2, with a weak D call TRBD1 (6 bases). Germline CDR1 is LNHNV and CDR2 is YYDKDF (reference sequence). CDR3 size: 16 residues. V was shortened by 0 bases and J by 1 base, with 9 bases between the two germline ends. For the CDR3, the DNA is TGTGCCACCAGCAGAGATGAAGGGGGGAACACCGGGGAGCTGTTTTTT. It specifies CATSRDEGGNTGELFF.

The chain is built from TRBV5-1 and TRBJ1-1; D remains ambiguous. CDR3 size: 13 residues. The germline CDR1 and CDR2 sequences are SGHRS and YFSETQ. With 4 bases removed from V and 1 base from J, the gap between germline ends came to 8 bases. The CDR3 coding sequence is TGCGCCAGCAGCCAGACACAGAACACTGAAGCTTTCTTT. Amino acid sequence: CASSQTQNTEAFF.

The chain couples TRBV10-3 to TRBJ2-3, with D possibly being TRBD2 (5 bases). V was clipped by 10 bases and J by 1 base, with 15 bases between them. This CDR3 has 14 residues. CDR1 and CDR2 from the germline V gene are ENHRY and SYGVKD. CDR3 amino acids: CATGGEVGTDTQYF. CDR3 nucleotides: TGTGCCACCGGAGGCGAGGTAGGCACAGATACGCAGTATTTT.

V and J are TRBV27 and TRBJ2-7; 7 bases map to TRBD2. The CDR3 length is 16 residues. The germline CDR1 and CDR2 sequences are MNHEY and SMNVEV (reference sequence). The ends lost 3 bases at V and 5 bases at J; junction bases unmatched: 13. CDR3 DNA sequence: TGTGCCAGCAGTTTCATGTCGGGGGGAGGTTACCACGAGCAGTACTTC. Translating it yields CASSFMSGGGYHEQYF.

DNA for the CDR3: TGTGCCAGCAGCCGGGGAGGGTTACACGAGACCCAGTACTTC. Translated: CASSRGGLHETQYF. The chain couples TRBV6-1 to TRBJ2-5; 7 positions match TRBD2. This CDR3 spans 14 amino acids. Germline V gene data show CDR1 as MNHNS and CDR2 as SASEGT. The J segment lost 5 bases and the V segment lost 6 bases, leaving 9 bases of the junction unmatched.

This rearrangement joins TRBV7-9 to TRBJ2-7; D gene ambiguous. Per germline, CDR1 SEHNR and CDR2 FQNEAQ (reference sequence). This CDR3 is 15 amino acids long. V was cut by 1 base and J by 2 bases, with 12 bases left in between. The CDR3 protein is CASSLGSGLPYEQYF. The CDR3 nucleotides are TGTGCCAGCAGCTTAGGTTCCGGTTTACCCTACGAGCAGTACTTC.